These T cell receptor beta chains were read from a single sample in a study of T cell repertoires in cytomegalovirus infection. TCRdb recomputed calls from the reads with MiXCR, one row per CDR3 protein. This repertoire shows around 530,000 distinct CDR3 sequences, around 27% found once; its top ten account for approximately 13%. Sequenced material: PBMCs. These receptors were taken from a human donor in good health (CMV status not recorded). Some clones in this sample may be carry-over from other donors' samples. Each CDR3 is given with its conserved first and last residue. Fields, in order: CDR3 protein, CDR3 DNA, V gene, clone size, J gene, D gene. D genes are given only for firm matches. For some rows the clone size is stated as once, few or many, or as a class when expanded; others skip it.

CASSLTRGLDEQYF | TGTGCCAGCAGTTTAACCAGGGGCCTGGACGAGCAGTACTTC | TRBV27 | few | TRBJ2-7 | -
CASSGAGGVYNEQFF | TGTGCCAGCAGCGGGGCGGGCGGGGTATACAATGAGCAGTTCTTC | TRBV28 | - | TRBJ2-1 | -
CASSSTPNTEAFF | TGTGCCAGCAGCTCCACTCCGAACACTGAAGCTTTCTTT | TRBV7-2 | many | TRBJ1-1 | -
CASTPRSSYNEQFF | TGTGCCAGTACTCCTCGGAGCTCCTACAATGAGCAGTTCTTC | TRBV19 | few | TRBJ2-1 | -
CASSLDWGETQYF | TGTGCCAGCAGCTTAGATTGGGGGGAGACCCAGTACTTC | TRBV11-2 | - | TRBJ2-5 | -
CASSLVSGGSGEQYF | TGTGCCAGCAGCTTAGTGTCGGGAGGTTCAGGCGAGCAGTACTTC | TRBV7-2 | many | TRBJ2-7 | TRBD2
CASSPLPFSLAPSPGEQYF | TGTGCCAGCAGCCCACTTCCCTTTAGTCTAGCTCCAAGCCCGGGCGAGCAGTACTTC | TRBV7-6 | - | TRBJ2-7 | -
CASSLLGTRLEQFF | TGTGCCAGCAGCCTACTCGGGACTAGACTAGAGCAGTTCTTC | TRBV14 | few | TRBJ2-1 | TRBD2
CASSPKIGQGYEQYF | TGCGCCAGCAGTCCCAAAATTGGACAGGGCTACGAGCAGTACTTC | TRBV4-1 | many | TRBJ2-7 | TRBD1
CASSYHTGVSGDEQFF | TGTGCCAGCAGCTACCACACAGGGGTAAGCGGTGATGAGCAGTTCTTC | TRBV7-2 | many | TRBJ2-1 | TRBD1
CASSLVRVEGAEAFF | TGTGCCAGCAGTTTAGTCAGGGTAGAAGGCGCTGAAGCTTTCTTT | TRBV12-3/TRBV12-4 | - | TRBJ1-1 | -
CASSLPTGPNNEQFF | TGTGCCAGCAGTTTGCCGACTGGCCCAAACAATGAGCAGTTCTTC | TRBV28 | - | TRBJ2-1 | -
CASSQDLPAGVTQYF | TGCGCCAGCAGCCAAGATCTGCCAGCGGGAGTGACCCAGTACTTC | TRBV4-1 | many | TRBJ2-5 | TRBD2
CASMGPLMNEQFF | TGTGCCAGTATGGGACCCTTGATGAATGAGCAGTTCTTC | TRBV19 | - | TRBJ2-1 | -
CSAREGLATDTQYF | TGCAGTGCTAGAGAAGGACTAGCTACAGATACGCAGTATTTT | TRBV20-1 | - | TRBJ2-3 | TRBD2
CASSFLDRTPNQPQHF | TGTGCCAGCAGTTTCCTTGACAGAACTCCCAATCAGCCCCAGCATTTT | TRBV28 | - | TRBJ1-5 | -
CASQGAAGGRVETQYF | TGTGCCAGCCAAGGGGCGGCAGGGGGTAGGGTGGAGACCCAGTACTTC | TRBV6-1 | many | TRBJ2-5 | TRBD1
CASNTWGEEEKLFF | TGTGCCAGCAACACGTGGGGGGAGGAGGAAAAACTGTTTTTT | TRBV28 | - | TRBJ1-4 | -
CASSPPRLAVNEQFF | TGTGCCAGCAGTCCCCCGAGACTAGCGGTCAATGAGCAGTTCTTC | TRBV5-4 | few | TRBJ2-1 | TRBD2
CASSLVGTGGMKSYEQYF | TGTGCCAGCAGCTTAGTCGGGACAGGGGGCATGAAGTCCTACGAGCAGTACTTC | TRBV7-2 | many | TRBJ2-7 | TRBD1
CASSQENLIGRRIGSPLHF | TGTGCCAGCAGCCAAGAGAATCTAATAGGGAGGAGAATAGGCTCACCCCTCCACTTT | TRBV3-1 | - | TRBJ1-6 | -
CASRSGLAGLSAITDTQYF | TGTGCCAGCAGATCCGGACTAGCGGGACTCTCGGCGATCACAGATACGCAGTATTTT | TRBV7-8 | many | TRBJ2-3 | TRBD2
CASSPPLTDEQFF | TGTGCCAGCAGCCCACCCTTGACTGATGAGCAGTTCTTC | TRBV7-6 | few | TRBJ2-1 | -
CASTLEGRGLAGNTIYF | TGTGCCAGCACCTTGGAGGGCAGGGGGCTGGCTGGAAACACCATATATTTT | TRBV2 | many | TRBJ1-3 | TRBD1
CASSFNRQATTEAFF | TGTGCCAGCAGCTTTAACCGGCAGGCGACCACTGAAGCTTTCTTT | TRBV11-2 | few | TRBJ1-1 | -
CASSLGTGTNTEAFF | TGTGCCAGCAGTTTAGGGACAGGGACGAACACTGAAGCTTTCTTT | TRBV28 | many | TRBJ1-1 | TRBD1
CASWSGNTEAFF | TGTGCCAGCTGGTCGGGGAACACTGAAGCTTTCTTT | TRBV6-1 | - | TRBJ1-1 | -
CSARDPQGRNGYTF | TGCAGTGCTAGGGATCCACAGGGGCGGAACGGCTACACCTTC | TRBV20-1 | - | TRBJ1-2 | TRBD1
CAWSTGVSNQPQHF | TGTGCCTGGAGTACAGGGGTTAGCAATCAGCCCCAGCATTTT | TRBV30 | few | TRBJ1-5 | TRBD1
CASSRSGAEDYGYTF | TGTGCCAGCAGTCGTTCCGGAGCCGAGGACTATGGCTACACCTTC | TRBV12-3/TRBV12-4 | - | TRBJ1-2 | -
CASSLGGQLAQPQHF | TGTGCCAGCAGCTTGGGAGGACAGCTTGCTCAGCCCCAGCATTTT | TRBV5-5 | - | TRBJ1-5 | -
CASSEATLNQPQHF | TGTGCCAGCAGTGAAGCCACTCTCAATCAGCCCCAGCATTTT | TRBV2 | - | TRBJ1-5 | -
CASSQPGQGLSQPQHF | TGTGCCAGCAGCCAACCGGGACAGGGGTTATCTCAGCCCCAGCATTTT | TRBV7-9 | - | TRBJ1-5 | TRBD1
CASSQVQAGIDTQYF | TGCGCCAGCAGCCAAGTACAAGCGGGTATTGATACGCAGTATTTT | TRBV4-1 | - | TRBJ2-3 | -
CASSTLQGARIWFF | TGTGCCAGCAGTACTCTACAGGGGGCGCGGATTTGGTTCTTC | TRBV27 | few | TRBJ2-1 | TRBD1
CASSPQAGTMNTEAFF | TGTGCCAGCAGCCCTCAGGCAGGGACCATGAACACTGAAGCTTTCTTT | TRBV12-3/TRBV12-4 | - | TRBJ1-1 | -
CASSPRAGSLNEQFF | TGTGCCAGCAGCCCGCGGGCGGGTTCGCTCAATGAGCAGTTCTTC | TRBV7-9 | - | TRBJ2-1 | -
CASGSSVQYF | TGTGCCAGCGGGAGTAGTGTGCAGTACTTC | TRBV28 | - | TRBJ2-7 | -
CASSTQRGNQPQHF | TGTGCCAGTAGTACCCAGCGGGGCAATCAGCCCCAGCATTTT | TRBV19 | - | TRBJ1-5 | -
CASSNPTGYQETQYF | TGTGCCAGTAGTAATCCTACAGGCTACCAAGAGACCCAGTACTTC | TRBV19 | - | TRBJ2-5 | -
CASSLGASSYEQYF | TGTGCCAGCAGCTTAGGGGCCTCCTCCTACGAGCAGTACTTC | TRBV11-2 | - | TRBJ2-7 | -
CASSKSGGSYNEQFF | TGTGCCAGCAGCAAGAGCGGGGGCTCCTACAATGAGCAGTTCTTC | TRBV28 | few | TRBJ2-1 | TRBD2
CAFDGDYYNEQFF | TGTGCCTTTGACGGCGACTACTACAATGAGCAGTTCTTC | TRBV30 | - | TRBJ2-1 | -
CASSPLGQTNEKLFF | TGCGCCAGCAGTCCCCTGGGGCAGACTAATGAAAAACTGTTTTTT | TRBV4-1 | once | TRBJ1-4 | -
CASSLRLGAHQPQHF | TGTGCCAGCAGTTTAAGGTTAGGGGCCCATCAGCCCCAGCATTTT | TRBV12-3/TRBV12-4 | once | TRBJ1-5 | -
CASSLNAGGVTNTGELFF | TGTGCCAGCAGCTTAAATGCAGGGGGCGTTACTAACACCGGGGAGCTGTTTTTT | TRBV7-8 | few | TRBJ2-2 | TRBD1
CASSPDGQYGYTF | TGTGCCAGCAGCCCGGATGGACAGTATGGCTACACCTTC | TRBV7-6 | few | TRBJ1-2 | -
CASSDRGWSQYF | TGTGCCAGCAGCGACAGGGGCTGGTCCCAGTACTTC | TRBV7-2 | many | TRBJ2-5 | TRBD1